These 27 T cell receptor beta chains were sequenced from one sample in a study of T cell clusters in autoimmune cytopenias. TRB was amplified by touch-down multiplex PCR, primer pools A and B combined. For each CDR3 protein, TCRdb gives one entry from its re-call of the multiplex PCR reads, without DNA. Its clone listing holds about 8,800 distinct CDR3 sequences. TRB amplification used approximately 250 ng of peripheral blood genomic DNA. The specimen was peripheral blood. All receptors derive from a human donor with an autoimmune cytopenia or autoimmune hepatitis (not recorded which).

This clonotype counts as medium-sized by frequency. This chain uses TRBV12-3 or TRBV12-4 with TRBJ2-3; as DNA is missing, the TRBD2 call by TCRdb cannot be tested. The CDR3 totals 14 residues. The CDR3 sequence: CASSLVQSGGAQYF.

V usage is TRBV13 and J usage is TRBJ1-2; TCRdb selects TRBD1, and the lack of DNA leaves this call unchecked. The CDR3 is 15 residues long. Germline CDR1 PRHDT, CDR2 FYEKMQ (reference sequence). This CDR3 is CASSYLHGTADGYTF.

This clonotype counts as medium-sized by frequency. The J gene is TRBJ2-3, the V gene TRBV6-5; TCRdb reports TRBD2, a call that lacks DNA to check it against. The length of the CDR3 is 13 residues. Germline CDR1 and CDR2: MNHEY and SVGAGI. CDR3 sequence: CAISGRGTDTQYF.

Considering frequency, this clonotype is medium-sized (0.01 to 0.1%). The V and J genes are TRBV6-5 and TRBJ1-2; TCRdb designates TRBD1, a call that cannot be tested without DNA. The CDR3 totals 13 residues. Germline V lookup: CDR1 MNHEY, CDR2 SVGAGI. CDR3: CASSPQGAGGYTF.

This clonotype is deemed medium-sized by its frequency. This chain connects TRBV20-1 to TRBJ1-2. This CDR3 contains 13 residues. CDR1 and CDR2 from the germline V gene are DFQATT and SNEGSKA (reference sequence). This CDR3 is CSARYAISYGYTF.

This clonotype is called medium-sized (0.01 to 0.1%) based on its frequency. The chain carries TRBV29-1 and TRBJ2-7; TCRdb outputs TRBD1, but without DNA this stays unchecked. Germline V gene lookup returns CDR1 SQVTM and CDR2 ANQGSEA. CDR3 length: 13 residues. CDR3 protein: CSGGGQGGYEQYF.

The chain uses TRBV11-2 and TRBJ2-7; as DNA is missing, the TRBD1 call by TCRdb cannot be tested. CDR1 is SGHAT, CDR2 FQNNGV, per germline. This CDR3 has 15 residues. The CDR3 protein is CASSLERQGVYEQYF.

This chain joins TRBV18 and TRBJ2-7; TCRdb outputs TRBD2, but without DNA this stays unchecked. The CDR3 consists of 14 residues. Germline lookup yields CDR1 KGHSH and CDR2 LQKENI. CDR3 protein: CASSSGTSGSEQYF.

The rearrangement joins TRBV18 to TRBJ1-4; the D call of TRBD1 rests on TCRdb alone, since no DNA is present to check it. CDR1 is KGHSH, CDR2 LQKENI, per germline. The CDR3 length is 16 residues. The CDR3 region is CASSRDSRSSNEKLFF. Complete variable domain (other parts from reference TRBV18 and TRBJ1-4): NAGVMQNPRHLVRRRGQEARLRCSPMKGHSHVYWYRQLPEEGLKFMVYLQKENIIDESGMPKERFSAEFPKEGPSILRIQQVVRGDSAAYFCASSRDSRSSNEKLFFGSGTQLSVL.

The chain joins TRBV5-1 to TRBJ1-5; TCRdb's assignment of TRBD1 cannot be checked, as there is no DNA. CDR3 size: 15 residues. CDR1 and CDR2 from the germline V gene are SGHRS and YFSETQ. Here the CDR3 reads CASSLAGQSTQPQHF. Full variable domain (remainder filled in from reference TRBV5-1 and TRBJ1-5): KAGVTQTPRYLIKTRGQQVTLSCSPISGHRSVSWYQQTPGQGLQFLFEYFSETQRNKGNFPGRFSGRQFSNSRSEMNVSTLELGDSALYLCASSLAGQSTQPQHFGDGTRLSIL.

The rearrangement links TRBV12-3 or TRBV12-4 to TRBJ2-5; TCRdb lists TRBD1, though no DNA is available to test this call. The CDR3 has 12 residues. The CDR3 sequence is CASSFEGKTQYF.

This clonotype is called medium-sized based on its frequency. The chain is built from TRBV6-5 and TRBJ2-7; TCRdb picks TRBD2, but there is no DNA to check that call. Germline V gene data show CDR1 as MNHEY and CDR2 as SVGAGI. This CDR3 contains 14 residues. The CDR3 here is CASSSFSGAYEQYF.

This clonotype counts as medium-sized by frequency. The J gene is TRBJ2-1, the V gene TRBV27; TCRdb names TRBD2, which stays unverified in the absence of DNA. The CDR3 is made up of 15 amino acids. Germline V CDR1 and CDR2: MNHEY, SMNVEV (reference sequence). This CDR3 reads CASSLSGGLLGEQFF.

The rearrangement links TRBV12-3 or TRBV12-4 to TRBJ2-3. CDR3 length equals 12 residues. The CDR3 protein is CASSLIKDTQYF.

The chain uses TRBV6-4 and TRBJ2-1; the TCRdb D gene call, TRBD2, has no DNA to confirm it. This CDR3 has 17 amino acids. Germline V gives CDR1 MRHNA, CDR2 SNTAGT. This CDR3 reads CASSDPPGASGKHEQFF.

This chain uses TRBV19 with TRBJ1-5. This CDR3 region has 15 residues. CDR1 LNHDA and CDR2 SQIVND come from the germline V gene (reference sequence). Here the CDR3 reads CASSGFTNGNQPQHF.

This clonotype registers medium-sized by frequency. The gene calls are TRBV18 and TRBJ2-1; no DNA is available, so the TRBD1 call from TCRdb remains unchecked. From germline, CDR1 is KGHSH and CDR2 LQKENI. The CDR3 runs to 15 residues. The CDR3 protein is CASSPPRGQGTEQFF.

According to its frequency, this clonotype is medium-sized. The J gene is TRBJ2-1, the V gene TRBV6-5. Germline CDR1 and CDR2: MNHEY and SVGAGI. CDR3 length equals 16 residues. CDR3 region: CASSYMGRLSYNEQFF.

Frequency places this clonotype as medium-sized (0.01 to 0.1%). The chain links TRBV6-5 to TRBJ2-7; there is no DNA to check the TCRdb D call of TRBD2. The length of the CDR3 is 15 residues. In germline, CDR1 is MNHEY, CDR2 SVGAGI. CDR3 region: CASSYGDSGSYEQYF.

This clonotype ranks as medium-sized in terms of frequency. The rearrangement uses TRBV6-5 and TRBJ2-1; no DNA is available, so the TRBD1 call from TCRdb remains unchecked. The CDR3 consists of 15 residues. Germline V gives CDR1 MNHEY, CDR2 SVGAGI. CDR3 in amino acids: CASSSRGSSGNEQFF.

V and J are TRBV10-3 and TRBJ1-1; absent DNA, TCRdb's TRBD1 call cannot be checked. CDR1 and CDR2 (germline): ENHRY, SYGVKD. The CDR3 is 15 residues long. The CDR3: CAISDLTGYGSEAFF.

Considering frequency, this clonotype is medium-sized. The gene calls are TRBV29-1 and TRBJ2-2; the D call of TRBD2 rests on TCRdb alone, since no DNA is present to check it. The germline CDR1 and CDR2 sequences are SQVTM and ANQGSEA. The CDR3 spans 14 residues. The CDR3: CSVERRENTGELFF.

This chain uses TRBV6-5 with TRBJ2-5. CDR1 is MNHEY, CDR2 SVGAGI, per germline. The CDR3 loop spans 12 amino acids. CDR3 sequence: CASSRIGETQYF.

This chain connects TRBV19 to TRBJ1-1. The germline CDR1 and CDR2 sequences are LNHDA and SQIVND (reference sequence). The length of the CDR3 is 12 residues. This CDR3 reads CASTPGPLLAFF.

V and J are TRBV18 and TRBJ2-3. CDR3 size: 14 residues. Germline CDR1 KGHSH, CDR2 LQKENI. Here the CDR3 reads CASSPSANGDTQYF.

Frequency places this clonotype as medium-sized. The rearrangement links TRBV19 to TRBJ1-5; lacking DNA, the TRBD1 call made by TCRdb goes unchecked. Germline CDR1 is LNHDA and CDR2 is SQIVND (reference sequence). This CDR3 contains 15 residues. CDR3 in amino acids: CASGQTGGGNQPQHF.

This chain connects TRBV6-1 to TRBJ1-2; the D call from TCRdb, TRBD1, cannot be confirmed without DNA. Germline CDR1 reads MNHNS; CDR2 reads SASEGT. This CDR3 spans 14 amino acids. The chain's CDR3 is CASRTQGIGYGYTF.